Sequencing of this TCR beta chain was carried out in a study of cytomegalovirus exposure and HLA in healthy donors. For the study at large: Of several hundred genotyped donors, 65% to 85% clustered with self-reported Caucasian donors.

The primer mix had 60 Vbeta and 13 Jbeta primers. Assay: immunoSEQ multiplex PCR; the TCRdb copy retains only in-frame clones and omits some. This table holds about 190,000 clones, 80% found once. Per the germline V gene, CDR1 is SGDLS and CDR2 is YYNGEE. The V end lost 0 bases, the J end lost 6 bases, and 10 bases lay between the germline ends. The CDR3 runs to 14 residues. Regarding this clone: Its target is not known.

Study-wide points: For presence/absence analyses, sequencing depth was assumed to be roughly uniform across donors. In vitro checks showed that a few CMV-associated chains really do target CMV antigens.

The sequenced sample was PBMCs. The sequence derives from a middle-aged man in good health and CMV-seropositive. V usage is TRBV9 and J usage is TRBJ2-1; tentatively, D is TRBD1 (5 bases). The CDR3 nucleotides read TGTGCCAGCAGCGTAGAGGCAGGGTTCAATGAGCAGTTCTTC. This sequence encodes CASSVEAGFNEQFF.